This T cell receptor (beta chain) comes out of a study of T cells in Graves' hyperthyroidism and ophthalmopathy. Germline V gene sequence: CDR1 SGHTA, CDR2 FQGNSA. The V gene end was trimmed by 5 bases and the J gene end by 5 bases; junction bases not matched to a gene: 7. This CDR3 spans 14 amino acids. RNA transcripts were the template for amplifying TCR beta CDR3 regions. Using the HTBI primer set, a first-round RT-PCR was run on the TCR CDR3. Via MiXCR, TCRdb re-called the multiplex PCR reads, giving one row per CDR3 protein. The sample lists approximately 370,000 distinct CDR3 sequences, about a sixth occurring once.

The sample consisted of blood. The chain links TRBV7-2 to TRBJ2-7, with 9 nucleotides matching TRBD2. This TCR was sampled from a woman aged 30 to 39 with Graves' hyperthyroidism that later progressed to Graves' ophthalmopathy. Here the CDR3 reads CASSVVAGANEQYF. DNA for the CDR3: TGTGCCAGCAGCGTAGTAGCGGGAGCAAACGAGCAGTACTTC.